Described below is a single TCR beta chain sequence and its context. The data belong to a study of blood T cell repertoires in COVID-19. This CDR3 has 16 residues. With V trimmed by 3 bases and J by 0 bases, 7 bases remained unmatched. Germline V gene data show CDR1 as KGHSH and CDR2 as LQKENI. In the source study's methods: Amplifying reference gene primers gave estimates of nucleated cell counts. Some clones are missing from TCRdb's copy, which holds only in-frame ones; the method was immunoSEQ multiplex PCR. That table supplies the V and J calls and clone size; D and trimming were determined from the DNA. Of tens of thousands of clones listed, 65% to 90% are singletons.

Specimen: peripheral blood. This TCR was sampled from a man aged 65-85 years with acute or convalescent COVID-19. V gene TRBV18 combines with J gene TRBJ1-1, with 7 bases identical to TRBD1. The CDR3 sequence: CASSPNRGSMNTEAFF. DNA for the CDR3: TGTGCCAGCTCACCTAACAGGGGATCAATGAACACTGAAGCTTTCTTT.